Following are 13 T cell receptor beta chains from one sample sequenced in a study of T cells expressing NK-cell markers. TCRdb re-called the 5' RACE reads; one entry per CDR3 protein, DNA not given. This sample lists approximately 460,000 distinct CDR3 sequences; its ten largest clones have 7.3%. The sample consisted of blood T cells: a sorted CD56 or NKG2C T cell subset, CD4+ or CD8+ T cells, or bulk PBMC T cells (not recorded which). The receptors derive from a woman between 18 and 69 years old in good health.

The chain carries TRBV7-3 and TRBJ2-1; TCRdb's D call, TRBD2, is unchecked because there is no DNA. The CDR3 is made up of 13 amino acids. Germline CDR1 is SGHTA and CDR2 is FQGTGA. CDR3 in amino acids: CASSLIGGDEQFF.

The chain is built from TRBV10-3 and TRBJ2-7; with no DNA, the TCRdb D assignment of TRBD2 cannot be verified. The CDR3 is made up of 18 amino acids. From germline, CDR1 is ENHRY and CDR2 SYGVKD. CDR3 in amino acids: CAISPRSPSSDSSYEQYF.

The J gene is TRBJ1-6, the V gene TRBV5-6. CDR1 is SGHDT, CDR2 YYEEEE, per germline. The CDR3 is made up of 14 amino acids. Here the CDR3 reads CASSLGQRNSPLHF.

The CDR3 loop reads CASSFSSPSSGNTIYF. The chain recombines TRBV5-5 with TRBJ1-3; TCRdb names TRBD1, which stays unverified in the absence of DNA. This CDR3 is built from 16 residues. Looked up from germline, CDR1 is SGHKS and CDR2 is YYEKEE (reference sequence).

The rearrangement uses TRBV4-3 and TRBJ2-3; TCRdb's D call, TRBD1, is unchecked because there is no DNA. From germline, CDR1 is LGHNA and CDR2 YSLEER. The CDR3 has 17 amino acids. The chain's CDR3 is CASSQDRKGAIGDTQYF.

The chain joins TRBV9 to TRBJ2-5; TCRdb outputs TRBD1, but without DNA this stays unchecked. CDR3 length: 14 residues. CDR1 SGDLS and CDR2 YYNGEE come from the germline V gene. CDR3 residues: CASTRGGGQETQYF. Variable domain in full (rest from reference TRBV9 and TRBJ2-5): DSGVTQTPKHLITATGQRVTLRCSPRSGDLSVYWYQQSLDQGLQFLIQYYNGEERAKGNILERFSAQQFPDLHSELNLSSLELGDSALYFCASTRGGGQETQYFGPGTRLLVL.

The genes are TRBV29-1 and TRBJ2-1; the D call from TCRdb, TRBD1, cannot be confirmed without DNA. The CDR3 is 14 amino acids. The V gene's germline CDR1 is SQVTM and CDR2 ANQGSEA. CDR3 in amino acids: CSVEGQGREGEQFF.

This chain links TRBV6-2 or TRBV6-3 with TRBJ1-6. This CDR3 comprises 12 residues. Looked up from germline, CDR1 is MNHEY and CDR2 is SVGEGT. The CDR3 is CASTLWNSPLHF.

The CDR3 loop is CASSRTSGLSYEQYF. J is TRBJ2-7 and V is TRBV18; the TRBD2 assignment by TCRdb is unverifiable without DNA. From germline, CDR1 is KGHSH and CDR2 LQKENI. This CDR3 is built from 15 residues.

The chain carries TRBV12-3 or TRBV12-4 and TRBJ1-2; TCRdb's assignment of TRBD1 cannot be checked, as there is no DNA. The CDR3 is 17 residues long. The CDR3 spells CASSDGQGSWPRYGYTF.

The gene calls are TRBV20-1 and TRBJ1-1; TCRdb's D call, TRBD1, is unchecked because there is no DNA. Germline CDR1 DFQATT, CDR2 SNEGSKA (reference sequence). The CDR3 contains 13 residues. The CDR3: CSARDDPWAEAFF.

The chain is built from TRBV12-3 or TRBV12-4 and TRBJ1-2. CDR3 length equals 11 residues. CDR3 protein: CASSPQLGYTF.

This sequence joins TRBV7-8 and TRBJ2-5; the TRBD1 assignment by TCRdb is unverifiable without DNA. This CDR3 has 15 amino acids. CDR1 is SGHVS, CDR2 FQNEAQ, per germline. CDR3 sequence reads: CASSLAGTPKETQYF.